The 3 T cell receptor beta chains reported below all come from one sample, sequenced in a study of cytomegalovirus exposure and HLA in healthy donors (dated by TCRdb to the late 2010s). The library was built by means of the immunoSEQ multiplex PCR assay. A mixture of 60 forward primers for TCR Vbeta segments and 13 reverse primers for TCR Jbeta segments was used in the multiplex PCR. TCRdb mirrors the immuneACCESS table, restricted to in-frame sequences. Some clones are absent from its copies; in checked studies, under half trace to an unresolved V gene, and the reason for the others is unknown. Across this sample there are under 90,000 clones, with roughly 75% seen only once. The top ten hold 2.2% of the sample. The sequencing input was PBMCs. These receptor sequences come from a man aged 35 to 55 in good health and CMV-seronegative.

This chain joins TRBV6-7 and TRBJ1-4; 7 bases map to TRBD1. TRBV6-7 is placed among ORFs of uncertain function. The CDR3 extends over 15 amino acids. The junction had 9 bases not matched to a gene; V was cut back by 4 bases and J by 7 bases. The CDR3 nucleotides are TGTGCCAGCAGTTTTAGGGGGCGCCCGGGTGAAAAACTGTTTTTT. Translated: CASSFRGRPGEKLFF.

V and J are TRBV5-1 and TRBJ1-6; 11 positions agree with TRBD1. Trimming cost V 5 bases and J 9 bases; bases outside gene matches: 13. Germline CDR1 is SGHRS and CDR2 is YFSETQ. The CDR3 covers 17 residues. CDR3 in amino acids: CASRDRGRGPQLSPLHF. The CDR3 DNA sequence: TGCGCCAGCAGGGACAGGGGGCGCGGGCCCCAGCTTTCACCCCTCCACTTT.

The rearrangement uses TRBV9 and TRBJ1-4, with TRBD1 as a possible D gene (6 bases). The V gene's germline CDR1 is SGDLS and CDR2 YYNGEE. The CDR3 spans 14 residues. V shed 2 bases and J shed 6 bases, with 11 bases lying between them. The CDR3 nucleotides are TGTGCCAGCAGCGTTCGGGGGGCGGATGAAAAACTGTTTTTT. Protein sequence: CASSVRGADEKLFF.